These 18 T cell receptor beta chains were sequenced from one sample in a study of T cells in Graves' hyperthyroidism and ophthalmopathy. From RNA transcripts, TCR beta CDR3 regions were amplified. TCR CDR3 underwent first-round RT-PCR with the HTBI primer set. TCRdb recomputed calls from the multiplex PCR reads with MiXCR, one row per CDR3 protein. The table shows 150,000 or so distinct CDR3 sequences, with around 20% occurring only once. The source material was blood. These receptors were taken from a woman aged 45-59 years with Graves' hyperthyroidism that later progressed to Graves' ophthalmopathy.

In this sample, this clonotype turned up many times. CDR3 bases: TGTGCCAGCAGCTTAGGTGGTACGGTGCGGAACACTGAAGCTTTCTTT. Amino acids: CASSLGGTVRNTEAFF. This chain uses TRBV11-2 with TRBJ1-1, with unresolved D. Germline lookup yields CDR1 SGHAT and CDR2 FQNNGV. The CDR3 runs 16 residues. Trimming removed 1 base from V and 1 base from J, with 13 bases in between.

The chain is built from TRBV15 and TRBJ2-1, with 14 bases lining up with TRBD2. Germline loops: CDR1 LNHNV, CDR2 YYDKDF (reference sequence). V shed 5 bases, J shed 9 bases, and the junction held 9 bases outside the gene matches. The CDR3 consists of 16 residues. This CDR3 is CATSPRTSGRNSEQFF. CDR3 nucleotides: TGTGCCACCAGCCCCCGGACTAGCGGGAGGAATAGTGAGCAGTTCTTC. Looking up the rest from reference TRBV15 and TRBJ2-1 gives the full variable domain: DAMVIQNPRYQVTQFGKPVTLSCSQTLNHNVMYWYQQKSSQAPKLLFHYYDKDFNNEADTPDNFQSRRPNTSFCFLDIRSPGLGDTAMYLCATSPRTSGRNSEQFFGPGTRLTVL.

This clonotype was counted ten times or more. The CDR3 coding sequence is TGTGCCAGCATGGAGGGGTTCGGCCAGCCCCAGCATTTT. The encoded protein is CASMEGFGQPQHF. The chain is built from TRBV2 and TRBJ1-5; tentatively, D is TRBD1 (5 bases). The CDR3 covers 13 residues. From germline, CDR1 is SNHLY and CDR2 FYNNEI. Trimming stripped 7 bases from V and 7 bases from J, with 14 bases between.

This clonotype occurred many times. The chain's CDR3 is CSARTGRQGADTQYF. CDR3 bases: TGCAGTGCTAGAACCGGGCGGCAGGGGGCAGATACGCAGTATTTT. The V and J genes are TRBV20-1 and TRBJ2-3; TRBD1 aligns across 7 bases. The J segment lost 4 bases and the V segment lost 2 bases, leaving 9 bases of the junction unmatched. This CDR3 has 15 residues. Germline CDR1 DFQATT, CDR2 SNEGSKA (reference sequence).

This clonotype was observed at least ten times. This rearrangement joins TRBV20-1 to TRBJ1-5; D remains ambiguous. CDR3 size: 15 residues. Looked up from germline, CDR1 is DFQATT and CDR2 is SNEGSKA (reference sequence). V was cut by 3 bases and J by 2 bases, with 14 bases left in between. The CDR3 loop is CSASSGGLGNQPQHF. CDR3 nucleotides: TGCAGTGCTAGCTCCGGCGGGTTGGGCAATCAGCCCCAGCATTTT.

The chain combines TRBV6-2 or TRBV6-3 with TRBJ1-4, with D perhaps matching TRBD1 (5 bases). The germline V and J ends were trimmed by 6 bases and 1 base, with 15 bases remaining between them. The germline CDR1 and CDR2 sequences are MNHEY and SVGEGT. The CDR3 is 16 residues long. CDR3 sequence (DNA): TGTGCCAGCAGCCGACGGGACCCCGGAACTAATGAAAAACTGTTTTTT. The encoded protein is CASSRRDPGTNEKLFF.

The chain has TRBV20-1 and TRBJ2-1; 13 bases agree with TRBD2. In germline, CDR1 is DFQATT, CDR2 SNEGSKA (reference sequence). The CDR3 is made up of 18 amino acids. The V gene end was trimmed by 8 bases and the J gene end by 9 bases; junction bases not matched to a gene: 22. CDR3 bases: TGCAGTACTGGAGGACAGCTCGTAACTAGCGGGAGGGCCTTTGAGCAGTTCTTC. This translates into CSTGGQLVTSGRAFEQFF.

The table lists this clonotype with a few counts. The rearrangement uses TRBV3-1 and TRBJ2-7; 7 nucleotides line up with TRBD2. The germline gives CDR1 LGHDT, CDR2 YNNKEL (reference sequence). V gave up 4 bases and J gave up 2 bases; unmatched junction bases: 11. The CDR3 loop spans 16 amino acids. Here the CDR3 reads CASSPLIGLGAYEQYV. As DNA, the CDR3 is TGTGCCAGCAGCCCTCTTATCGGACTAGGGGCCTACGAGCAGTACGTC.

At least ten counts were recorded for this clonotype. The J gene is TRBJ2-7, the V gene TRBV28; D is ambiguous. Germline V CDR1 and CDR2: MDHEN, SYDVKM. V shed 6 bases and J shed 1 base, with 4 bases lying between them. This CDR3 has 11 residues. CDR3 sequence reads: CASSGSYEQYF. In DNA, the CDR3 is TGTGCCAGCAGCGGGTCCTACGAGCAGTACTTC.

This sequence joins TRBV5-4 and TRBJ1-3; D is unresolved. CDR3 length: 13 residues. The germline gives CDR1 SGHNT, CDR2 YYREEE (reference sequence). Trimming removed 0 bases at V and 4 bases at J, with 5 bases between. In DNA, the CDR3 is TGTGCCAGCAGCTTGGAGTGGGGAAACACCATATATTTT. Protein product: CASSLEWGNTIYF.

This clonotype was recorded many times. CDR3 loop: CSAPGLAGSAKNIQYF. CDR3 nucleotides: TGCAGTGCTCCCGGACTAGCGGGTTCTGCCAAAAACATTCAGTACTTC. This chain connects TRBV20-1 to TRBJ2-4; 11 nucleotides agree with TRBD2. J lost 1 base, V lost 5 bases, and 7 bases had no gene match. The length of the CDR3 is 16 residues. Germline loops: CDR1 DFQATT, CDR2 SNEGSKA (reference sequence).

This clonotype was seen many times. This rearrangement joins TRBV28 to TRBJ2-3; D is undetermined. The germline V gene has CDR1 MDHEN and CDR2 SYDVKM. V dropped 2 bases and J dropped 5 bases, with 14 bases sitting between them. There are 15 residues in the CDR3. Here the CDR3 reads CASSLAGQGQDTQYF. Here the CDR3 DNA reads TGTGCCAGCAGTTTAGCCGGCCAAGGTCAAGATACGCAGTATTTT.

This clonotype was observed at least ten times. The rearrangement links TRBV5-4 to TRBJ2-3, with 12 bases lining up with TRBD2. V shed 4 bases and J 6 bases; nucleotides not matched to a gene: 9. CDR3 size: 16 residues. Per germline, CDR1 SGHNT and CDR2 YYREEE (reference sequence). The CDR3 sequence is CASSRPLAGGYDTQYF. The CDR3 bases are TGTGCCAGCAGCCGCCCACTAGCGGGAGGATACGATACGCAGTATTTT.

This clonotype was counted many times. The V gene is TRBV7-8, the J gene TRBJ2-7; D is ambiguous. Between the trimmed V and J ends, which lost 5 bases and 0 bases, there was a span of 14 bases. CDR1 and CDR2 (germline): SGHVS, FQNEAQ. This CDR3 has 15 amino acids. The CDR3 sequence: CASSPKELTSYEQYF. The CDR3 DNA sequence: TGTGCCAGCAGCCCAAAGGAGCTCACCTCCTACGAGCAGTACTTC. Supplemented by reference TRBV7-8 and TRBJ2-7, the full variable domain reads GAGVSQSPRYKVAKRGQDVALRCDPISGHVSLFWYQQALGQGPEFLTYFQNEAQLDKSGLPSDRFFAERPEGSVSTLKIQRTQQEDSAVYLCASSPKELTSYEQYFGPGTRLTVT.

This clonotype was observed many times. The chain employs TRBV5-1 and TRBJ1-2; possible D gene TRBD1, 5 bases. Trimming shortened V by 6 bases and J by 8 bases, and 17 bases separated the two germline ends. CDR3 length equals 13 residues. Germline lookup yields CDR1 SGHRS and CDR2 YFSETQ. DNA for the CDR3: TGCGCCAGCAACACTGGGGGGGGAGAAGGCTACACCTTC. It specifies CASNTGGGEGYTF.

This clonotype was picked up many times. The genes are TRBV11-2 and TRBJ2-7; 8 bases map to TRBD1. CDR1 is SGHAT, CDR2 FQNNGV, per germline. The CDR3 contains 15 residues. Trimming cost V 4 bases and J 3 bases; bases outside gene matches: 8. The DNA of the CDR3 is TGTGCCAGCAGCTCGATCATGGACAGGGACTACGAGCAGTACTTC. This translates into CASSSIMDRDYEQYF. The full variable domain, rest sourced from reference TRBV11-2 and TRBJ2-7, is EAGVAQSPRYKIIEKRQSVAFWCNPISGHATLYWYQQILGQGPKLLIQFQNNGVVDDSQLPKDRFSAERLKGVDSTLKIQPAKLEDSAVYLCASSSIMDRDYEQYFGPGTRLTVT.

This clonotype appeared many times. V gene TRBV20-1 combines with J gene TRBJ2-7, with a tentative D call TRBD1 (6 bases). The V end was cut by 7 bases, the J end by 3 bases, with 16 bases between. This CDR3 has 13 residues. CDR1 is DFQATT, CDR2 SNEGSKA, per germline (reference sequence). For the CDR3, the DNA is TGCAGTGTTTCCGGGACACAACTCTACGAGCAGTACTTC. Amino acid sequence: CSVSGTQLYEQYF.

The CDR3 region has the DNA TGTGCCAGCATGTTCCGGGAACAAGAGACCCAGTACTTC. Its protein product is CASMFREQETQYF. This chain connects TRBV2 to TRBJ2-5; TRBD2 might be the D (5 bases). V lost 7 bases and J 2 bases, leaving 11 bases between the germline ends. This CDR3 has 13 residues. The germline V gene has CDR1 SNHLY and CDR2 FYNNEI. Full variable domain (remainder filled in from reference TRBV2 and TRBJ2-5): EPEVTQTPSHQVTQMGQEVILRCVPISNHLYFYWYRQILGQKVEFLVSFYNNEISEKSEIFDDQFSVERPDGSNFTLKIRSTKLEDSAMYFCASMFREQETQYFGPGTRLLVL.